These 15 T cell receptor beta chains originate from one sample sequenced in a study of cytomegalovirus exposure and HLA in healthy donors. A multiplex PCR was run with 60 Vbeta primers and 13 Jbeta primers. Assay: immunoSEQ multiplex PCR; the TCRdb copy retains only in-frame clones and omits some. In the table there are roughly 71,000 clones, around 62% of which are singletons. The sequenced sample was PBMCs. These receptors were taken from a man aged 30 to 39 in good health and CMV-seronegative.

The chain recombines TRBV7-2 with TRBJ2-7, with TRBD2 matching 8 bases. This CDR3 is built from 16 residues. CDR1 is SGHTA, CDR2 FQGNSA, per germline. After removal of 0 bases from V and 0 bases from J, the junction contained 4 bases not matched to a gene. The CDR3 DNA reads TGTGCCAGCAGCTTAGCCGGGGGGGACCCCTCCTACGAGCAGTACTTC. It is translated as CASSLAGGDPSYEQYF.

This chain joins TRBV7-9 and TRBJ1-2; possibly TRBD1 for D (5 bases). Germline-derived CDR1 and CDR2 are SEHNR and FQNEAQ (reference sequence). V lost 5 bases, J lost 7 bases, and 20 bases lay in between. This CDR3 has 15 amino acids. Written as DNA, the CDR3 is TGTGCCAGCAGCCCATCAGGGCTCGCGGACCTTGGCTACACCTTC. Residues: CASSPSGLADLGYTF.

This clone occurred a few times. The V gene is TRBV7-2, the J gene TRBJ1-4; 7 bases line up with TRBD1. CDR3 size: 14 residues. Germline lookup yields CDR1 SGHTA and CDR2 FQGNSA. Trimming took 6 bases from V and 11 from J; bases not matched to a gene: 12. In DNA, the CDR3 is TGTGCCAGCAGACGGACAGGTCCCTTAGGGAAACTGTTTTTT. It specifies CASRRTGPLGKLFF.

This clone appeared a single time. The chain employs TRBV21-1 and TRBJ2-2; the table names TRBD1, a call not compared with the DNA. TRBV21-1 is an annotated pseudogene. This CDR3 is built from 15 residues. CDR3 sequence reads: CASSQPQGLGGELFF. CDR3 nucleotide sequence: TGTGCCAGCAGCCAACCTCAGGGGCTCGGCGGGGAGCTGTTTTTT.

The V and J genes are TRBV29-1 and TRBJ2-7; TRBD1 aligns across 9 bases. The CDR3 sequence is 15 residues long. V lost 4 bases and J lost 2; bases outside the gene matches: 9. The V gene's germline CDR1 is SQVTM and CDR2 ANQGSEA. The CDR3 sequence: CSVGGQGRWTYEQYF. CDR3 nucleotides: TGCAGCGTTGGGGGACAGGGTAGGTGGACCTACGAGCAGTACTTC.

This chain joins TRBV27 and TRBJ2-1; D gene uncertain. Trimming removed 0 bases at V and 9 bases at J, with 9 bases between. This CDR3 comprises 13 residues. CDR1 and CDR2 (germline): MNHEY, SMNVEV (reference sequence). The CDR3 protein is CASSLSGLAEQFF. The DNA for the CDR3 is TGTGCCAGCAGTTTATCCGGATTAGCTGAGCAGTTCTTC.

The genes are TRBV7-9 and TRBJ2-7; TRBD1 matches at 8 bases. This CDR3 spans 13 amino acids. Per the germline V gene, CDR1 is SEHNR and CDR2 is FQNEAQ (reference sequence). J gave up 4 bases and V 5 bases, and 4 bases lay outside the gene matches. CDR3 protein: CASSEWTGYEQYF. The CDR3 nucleotides are TGTGCCAGCAGCGAGTGGACAGGGTACGAGCAGTACTTC.

This clone was observed a handful of times. The chain carries TRBV7-8 and TRBJ1-1; D is ambiguous. The CDR3 length is 15 residues. Per germline, CDR1 SGHVS and CDR2 FQNEAQ. V was clipped by 6 bases and J by 1 base, with 15 bases between them. This CDR3 reads CASRTSWATNTEAFF. The CDR3 region has the DNA TGTGCCAGCAGGACGAGTTGGGCGACGAACACTGAAGCTTTCTTT.

This chain connects TRBV9 to TRBJ2-4; 8 nucleotides align to TRBD2. The CDR3 extends over 16 amino acids. Unmatched junction bases numbered 6, after V lost 4 bases and J lost 0 bases. CDR1 is SGDLS, CDR2 YYNGEE, per germline. This CDR3 reads CASSRLSGEAKNIQYF. The DNA of the CDR3 is TGTGCCAGCAGCAGACTTAGCGGGGAAGCCAAAAACATTCAGTACTTC. The whole variable domain, filled in from reference TRBV9 and TRBJ2-4, reads DSGVTQTPKHLITATGQRVTLRCSPRSGDLSVYWYQQSLDQGLQFLIQYYNGEERAKGNILERFSAQQFPDLHSELNLSSLELGDSALYFCASSRLSGEAKNIQYFGAGTRLSVL.

The chain combines TRBV19 with TRBJ1-1; no clear D. Germline-derived CDR1 and CDR2 are LNHDA and SQIVND (reference sequence). V lost 1 base and J lost 6, with 9 bases in between. The CDR3 has 13 amino acids. DNA for the CDR3: TGTGCCAGTAGTATAGTTCTTGGAGCTGAAGCTTTCTTT. Encoded protein: CASSIVLGAEAFF. The whole variable domain, filled in from reference TRBV19 and TRBJ1-1, reads DGGITQSPKYLFRKEGQNVTLSCEQNLNHDAMYWYRQDPGQGLRLIYYSQIVNDFQKGDIAEGYSVSREKKESFPLTVTSAQKNPTAFYLCASSIVLGAEAFFGQGTRLTVV.

This chain joins TRBV7-2 and TRBJ2-7, with D perhaps TRBD2 (5 bases). This CDR3 comprises 14 residues. Germline V gene lookup returns CDR1 SGHTA and CDR2 FQGNSA. V lost 2 bases and J 7 bases, leaving 15 bases between the germline ends. The DNA for the CDR3 is TGTGCCAGCAGCTTATCGTTCTTAGCGCGTGAGCAGTACTTC. Residues: CASSLSFLAREQYF.

As concerns this clone: Mismatch with germline at one junction end may stem from a read error. The gene calls are TRBV15 and TRBJ1-1, with 8 bases identical to TRBD1. Per germline, CDR1 LNHNV and CDR2 YYDKDF (reference sequence). This CDR3 comprises 14 residues. The CDR3 DNA reads as TGTGCCACCAGCAGAGACGCCCAGGGGGCGAAGGATCTCTTT. Translation: CATSRDAQGAKDLF.

The chain employs TRBV15 and TRBJ1-5; 9 nucleotides match TRBD1. Germline loops: CDR1 LNHNV, CDR2 YYDKDF (reference sequence). The CDR3 is made up of 15 amino acids. J gave up 4 bases and V 5 bases, and 6 bases lay outside the gene matches. The CDR3 loop reads CATSDRTGANQPQHF. DNA of the CDR3: TGTGCCACCAGCGACCGGACAGGGGCAAATCAGCCCCAGCATTTT.

The chain has TRBV19 and TRBJ1-2; 9 nucleotides line up with TRBD1. The germline V gene encodes CDR1 LNHDA and CDR2 SQIVND (reference sequence). This CDR3 region has 13 residues. V was clipped by 6 bases and J by 8 bases; unmatched bases: 7. The CDR3 bases are TGTGCCAGTAGAAGGGACAGGGAAGGCGGCTACACCTTC. Protein: CASRRDREGGYTF.

Here the CDR3 DNA reads TGTGCCTGGGGGGGGGTAGGACGCGAGCAGTACTTC. Translation: CAWGGVGREQYF. The rearrangement uses TRBV30 and TRBJ2-7; 7 nucleotides match TRBD2. The CDR3 contains 12 residues. Looked up from germline, CDR1 is GTSNPN and CDR2 is SVGIG (reference sequence). The ends lost 5 bases at V and 6 bases at J; junction bases unmatched: 7.